The clone carrying this TCR beta chain occurred many times. This record belongs to a study of T cells in Graves' hyperthyroidism and ophthalmopathy. RNA transcripts yielded amplified TCR beta CDR3 regions. Carried out on the TCR CDR3, a first-round RT-PCR used the HTBI primer set. TCRdb called the multiplex PCR reads again in MiXCR, with one record for every CDR3 protein. The table records fewer than 110,000 distinct CDR3 sequences, 16% of them present only once. The source is a woman aged 45-59 years with Graves' hyperthyroidism. Sequencing was performed on blood.

CDR3 amino acids: CASSIDPGLRFSYNEQFF. In DNA, the CDR3 is TGTGCCAGTAGTATAGATCCGGGACTAAGGTTCTCCTACAATGAGCAGTTCTTC. The chain recombines TRBV19 with TRBJ2-1; 7 bases match TRBD2. V trimming: 0 bases; J trimming: 0 bases; junction bases outside the gene matches: 8. The CDR3 runs to 18 residues. CDR1 is LNHDA, CDR2 SQIVND, per germline (reference sequence).